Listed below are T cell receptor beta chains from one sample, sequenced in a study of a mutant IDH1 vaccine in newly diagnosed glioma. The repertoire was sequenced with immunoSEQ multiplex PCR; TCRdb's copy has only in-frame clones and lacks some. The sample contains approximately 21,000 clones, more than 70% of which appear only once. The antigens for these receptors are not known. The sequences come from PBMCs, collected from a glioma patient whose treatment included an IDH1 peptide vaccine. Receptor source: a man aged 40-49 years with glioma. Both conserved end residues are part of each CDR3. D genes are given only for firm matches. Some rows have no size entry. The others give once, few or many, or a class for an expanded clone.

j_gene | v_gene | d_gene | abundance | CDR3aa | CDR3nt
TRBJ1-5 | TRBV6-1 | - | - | CASSEAGRSQPQHF | TGTGCCAGCAGTGAAGCTGGGCGTAGTCAGCCCCAGCATTTT
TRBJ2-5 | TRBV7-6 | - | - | CASSRKDGKETQYF | TGTGCCAGCAGCCGGAAGGACGGAAAAGAGACCCAGTACTTC
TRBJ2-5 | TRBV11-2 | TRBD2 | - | CASSLGRTSGVQETQYF | TGTGCCAGCAGCTTAGGGAGGACTAGCGGAGTCCAAGAGACCCAGTACTTC
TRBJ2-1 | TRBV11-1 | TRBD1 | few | CASSSGQHNEQFF | TGTGCCAGCAGCTCGGGACAGCACAATGAGCAGTTCTTC
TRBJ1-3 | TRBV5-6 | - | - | CASSRTASGNTIYF | TGTGCCAGCAGCCGGACGGCCTCTGGAAACACCATATATTTT
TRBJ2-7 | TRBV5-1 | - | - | CASNTGDVSYEQYF | TGCGCCAGCAACACGGGGGACGTCTCCTACGAGCAGTACTTC
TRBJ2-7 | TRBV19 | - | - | CASSEAYEQYF | TGTGCCAGTAGCGAGGCCTACGAGCAGTACTTC
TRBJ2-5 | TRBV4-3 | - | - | CASSQGGVWETQYF | TGCGCCAGCAGCCAAGGAGGGGTCTGGGAGACCCAGTACTTC
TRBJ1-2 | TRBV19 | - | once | CASSFSDYGYTF | TGTGCCAGTAGTTTTTCAGATTATGGCTACACCTTC
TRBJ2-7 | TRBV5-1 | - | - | CASSLVVLPYEQYF | TGCGCCAGCAGCTTGGTGGTTCTCCCCTACGAGCAGTACTTC
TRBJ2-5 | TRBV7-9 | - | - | CASSLISGSVQETQYF | TGTGCCAGCAGCTTAATTTCGGGGAGCGTACAAGAGACCCAGTACTTC
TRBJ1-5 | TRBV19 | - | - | CASTKQEGSQPQHF | TGTGCCAGTACCAAACAGGAGGGGAGTCAGCCCCAGCATTTT
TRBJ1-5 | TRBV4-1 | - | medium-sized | CASSQGEWSNQPQHF | TGCGCCAGCAGCCAAGGTGAGTGGAGCAATCAGCCCCAGCATTTT
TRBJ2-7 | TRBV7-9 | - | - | CASSTTGSRDTYEQYF | TGTGCCAGCAGCACAACCGGGAGCAGGGACACCTACGAGCAGTACTTC
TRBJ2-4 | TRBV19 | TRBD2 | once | CASSITAGSGKTKNIQYF | TGTGCCAGTAGTATAACTGCGGGTAGCGGGAAGACCAAAAACATTCAGTACTTC
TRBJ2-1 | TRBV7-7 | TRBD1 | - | CASSSSGDRDYNEQFF | TGTGCCAGCAGCTCCAGCGGCGACAGGGATTACAATGAGCAGTTCTTC
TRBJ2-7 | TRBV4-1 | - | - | CASSFYTEYEQYF | TGCGCCAGCAGCTTCTACACAGAGTACGAGCAGTACTTC
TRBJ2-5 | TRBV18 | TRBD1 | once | CASSPRRTGFGTQYF | TGTGCCAGCTCACCAAGACGGACAGGGTTCGGGACCCAGTACTTC
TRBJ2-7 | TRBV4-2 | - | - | CASSQGGPYEQYF | TGTGCCAGCAGCCAGGGGGGCCCCTACGAGCAGTACTTC
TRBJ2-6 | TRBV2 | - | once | CARRDGDSGANVLTF | TGTGCCCGCCGGGACGGAGACTCTGGGGCCAACGTCCTGACTTTC
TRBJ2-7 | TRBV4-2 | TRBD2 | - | CASSQGLAGALVRHEQYF | TGTGCCAGCAGCCAGGGACTAGCGGGAGCCCTAGTGAGGCACGAGCAGTACTTC
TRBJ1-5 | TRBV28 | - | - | CASSESGYSNQPQHF | TGTGCCAGCAGCGAATCAGGATATAGCAATCAGCCCCAGCATTTT
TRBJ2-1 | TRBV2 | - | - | CASSVGNNRAGQFF | TGTGCCAGCAGTGTAGGGAACAACAGAGCGGGGCAGTTCTTC
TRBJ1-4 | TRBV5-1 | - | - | CASSLGATNEKLFF | TGCGCCAGCAGCTTGGGGGCAACTAATGAAAAACTGTTTTTT
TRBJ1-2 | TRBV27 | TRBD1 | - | CASTSTGYGYTF | TGTGCCAGCACCTCGACAGGGTATGGCTACACCTTC
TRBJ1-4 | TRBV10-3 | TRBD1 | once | CAIRDGQENEKLFF | TGTGCCATCAGGGATGGACAGGAGAATGAAAAACTGTTTTTT
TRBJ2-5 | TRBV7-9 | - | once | CASSLIQSQETQYF | TGTGCCAGCAGCTTGATACAGTCCCAAGAGACCCAGTACTTC
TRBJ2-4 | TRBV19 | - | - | CASSIVPSGIQYF | TGTGCCAGTAGTATTGTCCCGTCAGGCATTCAGTACTTC
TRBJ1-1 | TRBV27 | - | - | CACRAVNTEAFF | TGTGCCTGCCGGGCGGTGAACACTGAAGCTTTCTTT
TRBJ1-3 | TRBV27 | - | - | CASSTDGDSGNTIYF | TGTGCCAGCAGTACCGACGGTGACTCTGGAAACACCATATATTTT
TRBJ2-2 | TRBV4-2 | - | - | CASSQDYVGTGELFF | TGTGCCAGCAGCCAAGATTACGTGGGGACCGGGGAGCTGTTTTTT
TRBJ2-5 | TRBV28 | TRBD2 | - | CASSFALAGGQQETQYF | TGTGCCAGCAGTTTCGCCCTAGCGGGAGGACAACAAGAGACCCAGTACTTC
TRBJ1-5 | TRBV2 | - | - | CASSPQASSNQPQHF | TGTGCCAGCAGCCCTCAGGCGTCTAGCAATCAGCCCCAGCATTTT
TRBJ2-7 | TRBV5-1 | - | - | CASSLNTHEQYF | TGCGCCAGCAGCTTGAACACCCACGAGCAGTACTTC
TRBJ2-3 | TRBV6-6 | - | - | CASSYLSTGATQYF | TGTGCCAGCAGTTACCTCTCTACGGGAGCTACGCAGTATTTT
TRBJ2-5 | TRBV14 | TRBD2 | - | CASSQPGLAGYKETQYF | TGTGCCAGCAGCCAGCCGGGACTAGCGGGGTATAAAGAGACCCAGTACTTC
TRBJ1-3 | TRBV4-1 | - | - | CASSQDGGRPSGNTIYF | TGCGCCAGCAGCCAAGATGGTGGGCGACCCTCTGGAAACACCATATATTTT
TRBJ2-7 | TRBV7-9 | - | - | CASSPTLADSYEQYF | TGTGCCAGCAGCCCTACCTTAGCGGATTCCTACGAGCAGTACTTC
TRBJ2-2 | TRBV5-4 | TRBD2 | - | CASSLGAGAGTGELFF | TGTGCCAGCAGCTTGGGTGCGGGAGCGGGGACCGGGGAGCTGTTTTTT
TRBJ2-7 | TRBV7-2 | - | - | CASSLADSYEQYF | TGTGCCAGCAGCTTAGCAGACAGCTACGAGCAGTACTTC
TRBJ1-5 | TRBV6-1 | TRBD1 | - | CASSEDRGQGQPQHF | TGTGCCAGCAGTGAAGACAGGGGGCAAGGGCAGCCCCAGCATTTT